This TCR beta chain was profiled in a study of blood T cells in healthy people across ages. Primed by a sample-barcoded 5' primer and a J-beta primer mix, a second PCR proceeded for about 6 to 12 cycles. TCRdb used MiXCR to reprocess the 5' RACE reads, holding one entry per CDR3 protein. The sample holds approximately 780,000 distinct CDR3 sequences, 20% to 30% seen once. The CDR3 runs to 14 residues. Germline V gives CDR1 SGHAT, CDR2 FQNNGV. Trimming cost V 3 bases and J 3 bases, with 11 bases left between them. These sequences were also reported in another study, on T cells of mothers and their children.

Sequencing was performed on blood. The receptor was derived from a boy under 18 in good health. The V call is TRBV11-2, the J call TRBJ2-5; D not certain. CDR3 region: CASSLYDTEETQYF. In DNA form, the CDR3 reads TGTGCCAGCAGCTTGTATGACACCGAAGAGACCCAGTACTTC.